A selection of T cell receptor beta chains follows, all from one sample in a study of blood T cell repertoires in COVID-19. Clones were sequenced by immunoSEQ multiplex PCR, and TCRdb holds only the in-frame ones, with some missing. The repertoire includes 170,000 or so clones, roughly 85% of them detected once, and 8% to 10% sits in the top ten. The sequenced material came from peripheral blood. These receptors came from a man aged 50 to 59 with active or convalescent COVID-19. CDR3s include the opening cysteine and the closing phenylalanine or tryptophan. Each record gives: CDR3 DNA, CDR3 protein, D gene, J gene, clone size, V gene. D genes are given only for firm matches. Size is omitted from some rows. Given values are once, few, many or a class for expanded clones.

cdr3_nt: TGTGCCAGTAGTAGAGAACCGGGACTAGCTTACAATGAGCAGTTCTTC
cdr3_aa: CASSREPGLAYNEQFF
d_call: TRBD2
j_call: TRBJ2-1
clone_size: NA
v_call: TRBV19

cdr3_nt: TGTGCCAGCAGTTTTTGGACGGACAACAATGAGCAGTTCTTC
cdr3_aa: CASSFWTDNNEQFF
d_call: NA
j_call: TRBJ2-1
clone_size: few
v_call: TRBV27

cdr3_nt: TGTGCCAGCAGTGACCGGGCCCGGGAGACTGAAGCTTTCTTT
cdr3_aa: CASSDRARETEAFF
d_call: NA
j_call: TRBJ1-1
clone_size: NA
v_call: TRBV25-1

cdr3_nt: TGTGCCAGCAGCCAAGACCCGGCAGGGATAGATACGCAGTATTTT
cdr3_aa: CASSQDPAGIDTQYF
d_call: NA
j_call: TRBJ2-3
clone_size: NA
v_call: TRBV3-1/TRBV3-2

cdr3_nt: TGTGCCAGTACTTATGGACAGGGCTCCTACGAGCAGTACTTC
cdr3_aa: CASTYGQGSYEQYF
d_call: TRBD1
j_call: TRBJ2-7
clone_size: NA
v_call: TRBV19

cdr3_nt: TGTGCCAGCAGATCCGGGGTAACTAGCAATCAGCCCCAGCATTTT
cdr3_aa: CASRSGVTSNQPQHF
d_call: NA
j_call: TRBJ1-5
clone_size: NA
v_call: TRBV27

cdr3_nt: TGTGCCAGCAGCTCTAGGGGACAGTCGGTGGGGGGCTACACCTTC
cdr3_aa: CASSSRGQSVGGYTF
d_call: TRBD1
j_call: TRBJ1-2
clone_size: NA
v_call: TRBV7-2

cdr3_nt: TGTGCCAGCAGCGTAGGAGTAGCCCTTACTAGCGGGGCCCCAGAGACCCAGTACTTC
cdr3_aa: CASSVGVALTSGAPETQYF
d_call: TRBD2
j_call: TRBJ2-5
clone_size: once
v_call: TRBV9

cdr3_nt: TGTGCCAACGGTAACGAGCAGTACTTC
cdr3_aa: CANGNEQYF
d_call: NA
j_call: TRBJ2-7
clone_size: NA
v_call: TRBV25-1

cdr3_nt: TGTGCCAGCAGACCTAATCCGGGTGGGGAGCAGTACTTC
cdr3_aa: CASRPNPGGEQYF
d_call: NA
j_call: TRBJ2-7
clone_size: NA
v_call: TRBV3-1/TRBV3-2

cdr3_nt: TGTGCCAGCAGCCCACAGGTCGTCCAGGGGGAAAAACTGTTTTTT
cdr3_aa: CASSPQVVQGEKLFF
d_call: NA
j_call: TRBJ1-4
clone_size: NA
v_call: TRBV9

cdr3_nt: TGTGCCATCAGTGAGTCCGGAGGGAGGACTGAAGCTTTCTTT
cdr3_aa: CAISESGGRTEAFF
d_call: NA
j_call: TRBJ1-1
clone_size: once
v_call: TRBV10-3

cdr3_nt: TGCGCCAGCAGCCGGAGCGGAGGGGACGAAAAACTGTTTTTT
cdr3_aa: CASSRSGGDEKLFF
d_call: NA
j_call: TRBJ1-4
clone_size: NA
v_call: TRBV5-1

cdr3_nt: TGTGCCAGCAGTTACGGGGACAGAGAAAACATTCAGTACTTC
cdr3_aa: CASSYGDRENIQYF
d_call: TRBD1
j_call: TRBJ2-4
clone_size: NA
v_call: TRBV6-2/TRBV6-3

cdr3_nt: TGTGCCAGCAGTGTATCCGTCTATCAGCCCCAGCATTTT
cdr3_aa: CASSVSVYQPQHF
d_call: NA
j_call: TRBJ1-5
clone_size: NA
v_call: TRBV6-2/TRBV6-3

cdr3_nt: TGTGCCACCAGTGATTCCACAGGGGATTCAATAAACACCATATATTTT
cdr3_aa: CATSDSTGDSINTIYF
d_call: TRBD1
j_call: TRBJ1-3
clone_size: NA
v_call: TRBV24-1

cdr3_nt: TGCGCCAGCAGCCAAATGGGACAGGGAGTCTACGAGCAGTACTTC
cdr3_aa: CASSQMGQGVYEQYF
d_call: TRBD1
j_call: TRBJ2-7
clone_size: NA
v_call: TRBV4-3

cdr3_nt: TGTGCCTGGAGCTCAAGGGGACAGGGACGTTTTTTCGGCACAGATACGCAGTATTTT
cdr3_aa: CAWSSRGQGRFFGTDTQYF
d_call: TRBD1
j_call: TRBJ2-3
clone_size: NA
v_call: TRBV30

cdr3_nt: TGTGCCAGAAGCTCCCACACCAGTAGGGGGGGAGACACTGAAGCTTTCTTT
cdr3_aa: CARSSHTSRGGDTEAFF
d_call: NA
j_call: TRBJ1-1
clone_size: NA
v_call: TRBV5-3

cdr3_nt: TGTGCCACCAGCAGAGATGGCCTAGCGGGAGAAGATACGCAGTATTTT
cdr3_aa: CATSRDGLAGEDTQYF
d_call: TRBD2
j_call: TRBJ2-3
clone_size: NA
v_call: TRBV15

cdr3_nt: TGCGCCATCAGGGACAGGGCCTCCTACGAGCAGTACTTC
cdr3_aa: CAIRDRASYEQYF
d_call: TRBD1
j_call: TRBJ2-7
clone_size: few
v_call: TRBV10-1

cdr3_nt: TGTGCCAGCAGTCCCCAGGGGCATAACAATCAGCCCCAGCATTTT
cdr3_aa: CASSPQGHNNQPQHF
d_call: NA
j_call: TRBJ1-5
clone_size: many
v_call: TRBV6-5

cdr3_nt: TGCGCCAGCAGTGGCGGGGCCATGAACACTGAAGCTTTCTTT
cdr3_aa: CASSGGAMNTEAFF
d_call: NA
j_call: TRBJ1-1
clone_size: NA
v_call: TRBV10-1

cdr3_nt: TGTGCCAGCAGCCCCGGGCAGGGGGAGGTGAACACTGAAGCTTTCTTT
cdr3_aa: CASSPGQGEVNTEAFF
d_call: TRBD1
j_call: TRBJ1-1
clone_size: NA
v_call: TRBV3-1/TRBV3-2

cdr3_nt: TGTGCCAGCAGCCAGGGAGTTAATCAGCCCCAGCATTTT
cdr3_aa: CASSQGVNQPQHF
d_call: NA
j_call: TRBJ1-5
clone_size: NA
v_call: TRBV3-1/TRBV3-2

cdr3_nt: TGTGCCAGCAGCGTGACTTGGAATCAGCCCCAGCATTTT
cdr3_aa: CASSVTWNQPQHF
d_call: NA
j_call: TRBJ1-5
clone_size: NA
v_call: TRBV12-3/TRBV12-4

cdr3_nt: TGTGCCAGCAGCTCCCCAGGGTTTGGGACCCAGTACTTC
cdr3_aa: CASSSPGFGTQYF
d_call: NA
j_call: TRBJ2-5
clone_size: NA
v_call: TRBV5-4

cdr3_nt: TGTGCCATCAGTGAGGCGGGAGGTGGAGAAAAACTGTTTTTT
cdr3_aa: CAISEAGGGEKLFF
d_call: NA
j_call: TRBJ1-4
clone_size: NA
v_call: TRBV10-3

cdr3_nt: TGTGCCAGAAGCTCAGACGAACAGACAGGGGCCGTCATCATGAACACTGAAGCTTTCTTT
cdr3_aa: CARSSDEQTGAVIMNTEAFF
d_call: TRBD1
j_call: TRBJ1-1
clone_size: NA
v_call: TRBV5-3

cdr3_nt: TGCGCCAGCAGAGTTGGGTGGGGGACTAGCGGACTGGAAGAGACCCAGTACTTC
cdr3_aa: CASRVGWGTSGLEETQYF
d_call: TRBD2
j_call: TRBJ2-5
clone_size: once
v_call: TRBV5-1

cdr3_nt: TGTGCCAGCAGTGATTTATGGACAGGGACCTTTAGCAATCAGCCCCAGCATTTT
cdr3_aa: CASSDLWTGTFSNQPQHF
d_call: TRBD1
j_call: TRBJ1-5
clone_size: NA
v_call: TRBV6-1

cdr3_nt: TGTGCCAGCAGCCCTCAGGGGGCGTCGGAGGAGCAGTACTTC
cdr3_aa: CASSPQGASEEQYF
d_call: TRBD1
j_call: TRBJ2-7
clone_size: NA
v_call: TRBV7-3

cdr3_nt: TGTGCCAGCAGCTTATCCTGGAACACTGAAGCTTTCTTT
cdr3_aa: CASSLSWNTEAFF
d_call: NA
j_call: TRBJ1-1
clone_size: NA
v_call: TRBV7-7

cdr3_nt: TGCGCCAGCACCCTCGCTACTGACTACACCTTC
cdr3_aa: CASTLATDYTF
d_call: NA
j_call: TRBJ1-2
clone_size: NA
v_call: TRBV23-1

cdr3_nt: TGCAGCGCCGAAGGGCCAGGGGGCGGCTACACCTTC
cdr3_aa: CSAEGPGGGYTF
d_call: TRBD1
j_call: TRBJ1-2
clone_size: NA
v_call: TRBV29-1

cdr3_nt: TGTGCCAGCAGTCGCCCGGGGACTGGAGTCAACACAGATACGCAGTATTTT
cdr3_aa: CASSRPGTGVNTDTQYF
d_call: NA
j_call: TRBJ2-3
clone_size: NA
v_call: TRBV27

cdr3_nt: TGTGCCAGCAGCGTAGTAAACTCGCCCTATCAGCCCCAGCATTTT
cdr3_aa: CASSVVNSPYQPQHF
d_call: NA
j_call: TRBJ1-5
clone_size: once
v_call: TRBV9

cdr3_nt: TGTGCCAGCAGCCTGGACTATAACAATCAGCCCCAGCATTTT
cdr3_aa: CASSLDYNNQPQHF
d_call: NA
j_call: TRBJ1-5
clone_size: NA
v_call: TRBV7-9

cdr3_nt: TGTGCCAGCAGCCAACAGGCAGGCAATCAGCCCCAGCATTTT
cdr3_aa: CASSQQAGNQPQHF
d_call: NA
j_call: TRBJ1-5
clone_size: NA
v_call: TRBV3-1/TRBV3-2

cdr3_nt: TGTGCCATCAGTGAAGCAGGGTTAGGGCCCCAGCATTTT
cdr3_aa: CAISEAGLGPQHF
d_call: NA
j_call: TRBJ1-5
clone_size: NA
v_call: TRBV10-3

cdr3_nt: TGCGCCAGCAGCGTCGCCTATAATTCACCCCTCCACTTT
cdr3_aa: CASSVAYNSPLHF
d_call: NA
j_call: TRBJ1-6
clone_size: NA
v_call: TRBV5-1

cdr3_nt: TGCGCCAGCAGCTTACAGGACAATGAGCAGTTCTTC
cdr3_aa: CASSLQDNEQFF
d_call: NA
j_call: TRBJ2-1
clone_size: NA
v_call: TRBV5-1

cdr3_nt: TGTGCCAGCCAGCCCGCTCCCGGGACTAGCGGCCCAGGAGGGGCCAACGTCCTGACTTTC
cdr3_aa: CASQPAPGTSGPGGANVLTF
d_call: TRBD2
j_call: TRBJ2-6
clone_size: NA
v_call: TRBV7-3

cdr3_nt: TGTGCCAGCAGCCTCCCCCAGGGGTTTACGCAGTATTTT
cdr3_aa: CASSLPQGFTQYF
d_call: NA
j_call: TRBJ2-3
clone_size: NA
v_call: TRBV3-1/TRBV3-2

cdr3_nt: TGTGCCAGCAGCCTCTCAACAGGGACTGAAGCTTTCTTT
cdr3_aa: CASSLSTGTEAFF
d_call: NA
j_call: TRBJ1-1
clone_size: NA
v_call: TRBV7-3

cdr3_nt: TGTGCCAGCAGCACGACTCGGAGTTCACCCCTCCACTTT
cdr3_aa: CASSTTRSSPLHF
d_call: NA
j_call: TRBJ1-6
clone_size: NA
v_call: TRBV28

cdr3_nt: TGTGCCCAAGGGGTTAGCGGGAGAGGTGAGCAGTACTTC
cdr3_aa: CAQGVSGRGEQYF
d_call: TRBD2
j_call: TRBJ2-7
clone_size: NA
v_call: TRBV2